The T cell receptor beta chain described here comes from a study of identical twins. Study-level findings and limits: Sequences that were beta out-of-frame showed weaker excess twin sharing.

This clonotype was picked up many times. Its antigen is as yet unknown. The V end was cut by 4 bases, the J end by 2 bases, with 5 bases between. The CDR3 has 12 residues. MiXCR, applied by TCRdb to the 5' RACE reads, yields one record per CDR3 protein. The profile shows hundreds of thousands of distinct CDR3 sequences, 8.5% to 9.5% of them singletons. The data were also submitted as part of a second study, on yellow fever vaccine responses in identical twins.

V is TRBV12-3 or TRBV12-4 and J is TRBJ2-5; D remains ambiguous. Material for sequencing was PBMCs. This receptor was taken from a woman under 30 in good health. The CDR3 DNA follows: TGTGCCAGCAGTTGGGTTCAAGAGACCCAGTACTTC. Protein product: CASSWVQETQYF.